This T cell receptor (beta chain) was sequenced during a study of T cell repertoires in cytomegalovirus infection. This clonotype has only a few counts. Its antigen remains unknown. The CDR3 is made up of 13 amino acids. Trimming cost V 4 bases and J 4 bases, with 10 bases left between them. CDR1 and CDR2 from the germline V gene are LNHDA and SQIVND (reference sequence). MiXCR, applied by TCRdb to the reads, yields one record per CDR3 protein. Of roughly 990,000 distinct CDR3 sequences listed, around 32% are singletons. The chain has TRBV19 and TRBJ1-1; unclear D gene. Sequenced material: cultured CD8+ T cells from PBMCs, taken from culture after CMV antigen stimulation. This TCR came from a human donor in good health (CMV status not recorded). Some clones in this sample may be carry-over from other donors' samples. Written as DNA, the CDR3 is TGTGCCAGTAGTAGGTGGGTGGGCACTGAAGCTTTCTTT. This sequence encodes CASSRWVGTEAFF.